Listed below are T cell receptor beta chains from one sample, sequenced in a study of cytomegalovirus exposure and HLA in healthy donors. Sequencing was performed with immunoSEQ multiplex PCR; in TCRdb, only in-frame clones are kept and a portion is missing. The sample holds 120,000 or so clones, around four fifths seen once. What was sequenced was PBMCs. These receptors came from an older woman in good health and CMV-seropositive. CDR3s include the opening cysteine and the closing phenylalanine or tryptophan. The D gene is left open where the match is weak. The size of a clone is reported for some rows only, either as once, few or many, or as a class for expanded clones.

v_gene: TRBV7-7; d_gene: TRBD2; abundance: -; j_gene: TRBJ2-2; CDR3aa: CASSLFSRTSGRTGELFF; CDR3nt: TGTGCCAGCAGCTTATTTTCCCGGACTAGCGGAAGGACCGGGGAGCTGTTTTTT
v_gene: TRBV7-8; d_gene: -; abundance: many; j_gene: TRBJ1-3; CDR3aa: CASSLIRSGNTIYF; CDR3nt: TGTGCCAGCAGCTTAATCCGTTCTGGAAACACCATATATTTT
v_gene: TRBV5-1; d_gene: TRBD1; abundance: -; j_gene: TRBJ2-1; CDR3aa: CASRQGTGDEQFF; CDR3nt: TGCGCCAGCAGACAGGGGACAGGGGATGAGCAGTTCTTC
v_gene: TRBV5-6; d_gene: -; abundance: few; j_gene: TRBJ2-2; CDR3aa: CASSLDRLYTGELFF; CDR3nt: TGTGCCAGCAGCTTGGACAGGCTTTACACCGGGGAGCTGTTTTTT
v_gene: TRBV28; d_gene: TRBD2; abundance: -; j_gene: TRBJ2-7; CDR3aa: CASRTSGSSSYEQYF; CDR3nt: TGTGCCAGCAGGACGAGCGGGAGTTCGTCCTACGAGCAGTACTTC
v_gene: TRBV6-5; d_gene: -; abundance: few; j_gene: TRBJ2-7; CDR3aa: CASSYSMERYEQYF; CDR3nt: TGTGCCAGCAGTTACTCGATGGAGCGGTACGAGCAGTACTTC
v_gene: TRBV9; d_gene: TRBD2; abundance: -; j_gene: TRBJ2-1; CDR3aa: CASSAQVGGSNEQFF; CDR3nt: TGTGCCAGCAGCGCGCAAGTTGGCGGGAGCAATGAGCAGTTCTTC
v_gene: TRBV7-9; d_gene: -; abundance: -; j_gene: TRBJ1-4; CDR3aa: CSSSRLGDLETNEKLFF; CDR3nt: TGTTCCAGCAGCCGATTAGGGGATTTAGAAACTAATGAAAAACTGTTTTTT
v_gene: TRBV5-1; d_gene: -; abundance: -; j_gene: TRBJ2-1; CDR3aa: CASSLGSSPRNEQFF; CDR3nt: TGCGCCAGCAGCTTGGGGTCTAGCCCTAGGAATGAGCAGTTCTTC
v_gene: TRBV2; d_gene: -; abundance: -; j_gene: TRBJ2-2; CDR3aa: CASTKLRDTGELFF; CDR3nt: TGTGCCAGCACCAAACTACGGGACACCGGGGAGCTGTTTTTT
v_gene: TRBV2; d_gene: TRBD1; abundance: -; j_gene: TRBJ2-1; CDR3aa: CASSPGFGTGGGSGYNEQFF; CDR3nt: TGTGCCAGCAGTCCTGGTTTTGGGACAGGGGGCGGGAGTGGTTACAATGAGCAGTTCTTC
v_gene: TRBV5-1; d_gene: -; abundance: few; j_gene: TRBJ2-7; CDR3aa: CASSLATAWAEQYF; CDR3nt: TGCGCCAGCAGCTTGGCAACCGCTTGGGCCGAGCAGTACTTC
v_gene: TRBV11-2; d_gene: TRBD1; abundance: -; j_gene: TRBJ1-2; CDR3aa: CASSYGTGGYGYTF; CDR3nt: TGTGCCAGCAGCTACGGGACAGGGGGCTATGGCTACACCTTC
v_gene: TRBV18; d_gene: -; abundance: -; j_gene: TRBJ1-1; CDR3aa: CASSKASGGTEAFF; CDR3nt: TGTGCCAGCTCGAAAGCCTCTGGCGGCACTGAAGCTTTCTTT
v_gene: TRBV5-1; d_gene: -; abundance: -; j_gene: TRBJ2-7; CDR3aa: CASSWGEGYEQYF; CDR3nt: TGCGCCAGCAGCTGGGGAGAGGGTTACGAGCAGTACTTC
v_gene: TRBV5-1; d_gene: -; abundance: -; j_gene: TRBJ2-2; CDR3aa: CASREAERGELFF; CDR3nt: TGCGCCAGCAGAGAGGCGGAACGCGGGGAGCTGTTTTTT
v_gene: TRBV11-2; d_gene: TRBD1; abundance: -; j_gene: TRBJ1-2; CDR3aa: CASSSRQGSGYTF; CDR3nt: TGTGCCAGCAGCTCAAGACAGGGGTCGGGCTACACCTTC
v_gene: TRBV6-6; d_gene: TRBD1; abundance: -; j_gene: TRBJ1-5; CDR3aa: CASRYQGALSNQPQHF; CDR3nt: TGTGCCAGCAGGTACCAGGGGGCCCTTAGCAATCAGCCCCAGCATTTT
v_gene: TRBV6-5; d_gene: -; abundance: few; j_gene: TRBJ2-1; CDR3aa: CASSPSVVYEQFF; CDR3nt: TGTGCCAGCAGTCCCAGCGTAGTCTATGAGCAGTTCTTC
v_gene: TRBV7-9; d_gene: -; abundance: -; j_gene: TRBJ2-7; CDR3aa: CSSSFREGEQYF; CDR3nt: TGTTCCAGCAGCTTCCGAGAGGGCGAGCAGTACTTC
v_gene: TRBV6-5; d_gene: -; abundance: -; j_gene: TRBJ1-2; CDR3aa: CASRRTVGINYGYTF; CDR3nt: TGTGCCAGCAGACGGACAGTGGGGATAAACTATGGCTACACCTTC
v_gene: TRBV6-5; d_gene: -; abundance: -; j_gene: TRBJ2-7; CDR3aa: CASSYRTWVDEQYF; CDR3nt: TGTGCCAGCAGTTACCGGACATGGGTTGACGAGCAGTACTTC
v_gene: TRBV9; d_gene: -; abundance: -; j_gene: TRBJ1-3; CDR3aa: CASSILDSGNTIYF; CDR3nt: TGTGCCAGCAGTATACTCGACTCTGGAAACACCATATATTTT
v_gene: TRBV7-3; d_gene: TRBD2; abundance: few; j_gene: TRBJ2-1; CDR3aa: CASSFFSGTAGSYNEQFF; CDR3nt: TGTGCCAGCAGCTTTTTTAGCGGAACAGCGGGATCGTACAATGAGCAGTTCTTC